This TCR beta chain derives from a study of beta chain features in type 1 diabetes. Study in general: Examination of sorted cells across all samples involved approximately 100,000,000 cells.

Overall study findings and caveats: When Type 1 diabetes patients were examined, their TCRB CDR3s proved moderately but significantly shorter in all four CD4+ subsets. The analysis here could not establish whether HLA type shapes TCRB rearrangement.

A single heparinised blood sample, averaging about 120 mL, was obtained per donor. Each sorted fraction was over 95% pure. Remarks on this clone: What it binds is not known.

The authors reverse transcribed all of the isolated RNA, so sequencing captured expressed TCRB transcripts. The repertoire was sequenced with immunoSEQ multiplex PCR; TCRdb's copy has only in-frame clones and lacks some. Of roughly 220,000 clones listed, around 15% are singletons. This CDR3 is 14 amino acids long. V shed 6 bases and J 2 bases; nucleotides not matched to a gene: 4. CDR1 is KGHSH, CDR2 LQKENI, per germline. V gene TRBV18 combines with J gene TRBJ1-2; 9 bases match TRBD1. The sequencing sample was made of naive CD4+ T cells from blood. This receptor was obtained from a man aged 25 to 40 with type 1 diabetes. Here the CDR3 reads CASSLGQGNYGYTF. The CDR3 DNA reads TGTGCCAGCTCTCTGGGACAGGGCAACTATGGCTACACCTTC.